Listed here are 31 T cell receptor beta chains from one sample, sequenced in a study of blood T cells in healthy people across ages. A sample-barcoded 5' primer and a J-beta primer mix were used in a second PCR of roughly 7 to 11 cycles. TCRdb re-called the 5' RACE reads with MiXCR, one entry per CDR3 protein. The table lists about 970,000 distinct CDR3 sequences, 45% to 60% of them singletons. Sequencing was done on a sample of blood. The receptor source for this set is a woman in her sixties or seventies in good health.

The rearrangement joins TRBV29-1 to TRBJ2-3; D is perhaps TRBD1 or TRBD2 (5 bases each). This CDR3 is 13 amino acids long. CDR1 is SQVTM and CDR2 is ANQGSEA in the germline V gene. Trimming took 7 bases from V and 2 from J, leaving 13 bases between them. The CDR3 DNA reads TGCAGCGGGCGAGGGGCTGTCACAGATACGCAGTATTTT. Translation: CSGRGAVTDTQYF.

The chain uses TRBV2 and TRBJ2-7, with 10 bases lining up with TRBD1. The junction had 7 bases not matched to a gene; V was cut back by 6 bases and J by 5 bases. CDR3 size: 14 residues. Germline V gives CDR1 SNHLY, CDR2 FYNNEI. The CDR3 here is CASSPRDRGNEQYF. In nucleotides, the CDR3 is TGTGCCAGCAGCCCCCGGGACAGGGGAAACGAGCAGTACTTC.

Only a few counts were recorded for this clonotype. This chain connects TRBV29-1 to TRBJ1-2; 10 nucleotides match TRBD1. CDR1 is SQVTM, CDR2 ANQGSEA, per germline. Trimming removed 5 bases from V and 6 bases from J; junction bases left unmatched: 9. The CDR3 is 14 amino acids. The CDR3 DNA sequence: TGCAGCGTTCCACCCGGAGACAGGGGGCATGGCTACACCTTC. Translated, it gives CSVPPGDRGHGYTF.

J is TRBJ2-7 and V is TRBV29-1; TRBD2 agrees at 7 bases. Germline-derived CDR1 and CDR2 are SQVTM and ANQGSEA. V was clipped by 3 bases and J by 3 bases; unmatched bases: 5. The CDR3 is 13 amino acids. CDR3 sequence (DNA): TGCAGCGTTGACCCCGGGGGGAACTACGAGCAGTACTTC. Translation gives CSVDPGGNYEQYF.

This clonotype showed up just a few times. The chain combines TRBV5-1 with TRBJ2-2; weak D call: TRBD1 (6 bases). The ends were cut back, 2 bases at V and 7 bases at J, with 12 bases in the middle. The CDR3 runs 14 residues. The germline gives CDR1 SGHRS, CDR2 YFSETQ. CDR3 protein: CASSLTQGFGELFF. CDR3 DNA sequence: TGCGCCAGCAGCTTAACACAGGGCTTCGGGGAGCTGTTTTTT.

The chain is built from TRBV30 and TRBJ2-3, with D hard to call. The V end lost 2 bases, the J end lost 8 bases, and 14 bases lay between the germline ends. CDR1 is GTSNPN, CDR2 SVGIG, per germline (reference sequence). This CDR3 is built from 13 residues. The DNA of the CDR3 is TGTGCCTGGAGTAACATACAAGTAGGTACGCAGTATTTT. Translated: CAWSNIQVGTQYF.

This clonotype has a handful of counts. The V call is TRBV4-1, the J call TRBJ2-3; D call uncertain. In germline, CDR1 is MGHRA, CDR2 YSYEKL. This CDR3 region has 17 residues. The V end was cut by 4 bases, the J end by 0 bases, with 17 bases between. CDR3 nucleotide sequence: TGCGCCAGCAGCCCACCGATTGGGCTAACTAGCACAGATACGCAGTATTTT. Translated: CASSPPIGLTSTDTQYF.

This chain links TRBV6-5 with TRBJ1-1, with D possibly TRBD1 on 5 matching bases. This CDR3 region has 13 residues. V was shortened by 7 bases and J by 3 bases, with 12 bases between the two germline ends. Germline CDR1 MNHEY, CDR2 SVGAGI. The CDR3 DNA reads as TGTGCCAGCACCCCTTCAGGGTACACTGAAGCTTTCTTT. It specifies CASTPSGYTEAFF.

This clonotype was detected a few times. The CDR3 region is CASSEGPGGVPYEQYF. The CDR3 DNA follows: TGTGCCAGCAGTGAAGGGCCAGGGGGCGTACCCTACGAGCAGTACTTC. The rearrangement links TRBV6-1 to TRBJ2-7; 8 bases are shared with TRBD1. Germline V gene data show CDR1 as MNHNS and CDR2 as SASEGT. This CDR3 comprises 16 residues. Trimming removed 1 base from V and 2 bases from J; junction bases left unmatched: 7.

The V call is TRBV4-3, the J call TRBJ1-1; weak D call: TRBD1 (5 bases). CDR3 length: 14 amino acids. V was trimmed by 4 bases and J by 1 base, leaving 10 bases between them. Germline CDR1 LGHNA, CDR2 YSLEER. The CDR3, as DNA: TGCGCCAGCAGCCGCCTCGGACAGAACACTGAAGCTTTCTTT. Protein product: CASSRLGQNTEAFF.

This clonotype showed up just a few times. This chain joins TRBV6-6 and TRBJ2-3; maybe TRBD2 (6 bases). The CDR3 covers 15 residues. The germline gives CDR1 MNHNY, CDR2 SVGAGI (reference sequence). V lost 5 bases and J 0 bases, leaving 12 bases between the germline ends. This CDR3 is CASSPAGRSTDTQYF. The CDR3 DNA sequence: TGTGCCAGCAGTCCCGCGGGACGAAGCACAGATACGCAGTATTTT.

This chain uses TRBV20-1 with TRBJ2-1, with D tentatively TRBD2 (7 bases). This CDR3 contains 15 residues. Germline values: CDR1 DFQATT, CDR2 SNEGSKA (reference sequence). The V end was cut by 6 bases, the J end by 6 bases, with 21 bases between. The CDR3 sequence: CSALQGGPVTNEQFF. For the CDR3, the DNA is TGCAGTGCGTTACAGGGAGGGCCCGTTACCAATGAGCAGTTCTTC.

This clonotype was detected ten times or more. For the CDR3, the DNA is TGTGCCAGCAGTGAACCCGGGATTAGCAATCAGCCCCAGCATTTT. This translates into CASSEPGISNQPQHF. This rearrangement joins TRBV6-1 to TRBJ1-5; D gene ambiguous. V was shortened by 2 bases and J by 0 bases, with 8 bases between the two germline ends. Germline CDR1 MNHNS, CDR2 SASEGT. The CDR3 has 15 residues.

This clonotype was recorded a few times. The chain recombines TRBV5-6 with TRBJ1-2; D call uncertain. The V gene's germline CDR1 is SGHDT and CDR2 YYEEEE. The CDR3 has 14 amino acids. Trimming cost V 0 bases and J 8 bases, with 14 bases left between them. The CDR3 nucleotides are TGTGCCAGCAGCTTGGAGTCCGCCGTTGACGGCTACACCTTC. Translation: CASSLESAVDGYTF.

The rearrangement links TRBV4-1 to TRBJ2-7, with D perhaps TRBD2 (6 bases). Germline V gene sequence: CDR1 MGHRA, CDR2 YSYEKL. V lost 5 bases and J lost 1, with 15 bases in between. The CDR3 sequence is 15 residues long. The DNA for the CDR3 is TGCGCCAGCAGCTCGGGGGACGGGGATTCCTACGAGCAGTACTTC. This translates into CASSSGDGDSYEQYF.

This chain links TRBV19 with TRBJ2-1; 9 bases are shared with TRBD2. This CDR3 is built from 14 residues. Losses at the gene ends were 5 bases for V and 5 bases for J; bases not matched to a gene: 4. Per the germline V gene, CDR1 is LNHDA and CDR2 is SQIVND (reference sequence). The CDR3 region has the DNA TGTGCCAGTAGTCCCAGCGGGAGGAACAATGAGCAGTTCTTC. Protein: CASSPSGRNNEQFF.

The CDR3 bases are TGTGCCAGCAGCTTAATCTCGGGAGCCTACAATGAGCAGTTCTTC. Amino acid sequence: CASSLISGAYNEQFF. The chain combines TRBV11-2 with TRBJ2-1, with D perhaps TRBD2 (6 bases). This CDR3 region has 15 residues. V dropped 2 bases and J dropped 2 bases, with 10 bases sitting between them. The germline V gene has CDR1 SGHAT and CDR2 FQNNGV.

V and J are TRBV7-2 and TRBJ2-5, with TRBD1 as a possible D gene (6 bases). V was cut by 5 bases and J by 4 bases, with 20 bases left in between. CDR3 length: 16 residues. CDR1 and CDR2 (germline): SGHTA, FQGNSA. CDR3 DNA: TGTGCCAGCAGCCCCGAATCCAACAGGGTTGGAGAGACCCAGTACTTC. This translates into CASSPESNRVGETQYF.

This clonotype was observed a few times. The gene calls are TRBV4-1 and TRBJ2-7; a possible D gene is TRBD2 (5 bases). There are 17 residues in the CDR3. The germline V gene encodes CDR1 MGHRA and CDR2 YSYEKL. Between the trimmed V and J ends, which lost 1 base and 0 bases, there was a span of 16 bases. CDR3 amino acids: CASSQGGPGLSSYEQYF. CDR3 bases: TGCGCCAGCAGCCAAGGAGGGCCCGGACTTAGCTCCTACGAGCAGTACTTC.

The rearrangement links TRBV7-9 to TRBJ2-3, with D perhaps matching TRBD2 (6 bases). CDR1 is SEHNR and CDR2 is FQNEAQ in the germline V gene (reference sequence). CDR3 length: 15 residues. V was shortened by 5 bases and J by 2 bases, with 14 bases between the two germline ends. The CDR3 is CASSPWRGHTDTQYF. The CDR3 nucleotides are TGTGCCAGCAGCCCTTGGCGGGGCCACACAGATACGCAGTATTTT.

This clonotype came up once. The V and J genes are TRBV7-2 and TRBJ2-1; D perhaps matches TRBD1 (6 bases). Between the trimmed V and J ends, which lost 1 base and 8 bases, there was a span of 15 bases. CDR1 SGHTA and CDR2 FQGNSA come from the germline V gene. The CDR3 covers 15 residues. CDR3 sequence (DNA): TGTGCCAGCAGCTTAGTACCGCTACAGGGCGATGAGCAGTTCTTC. It is translated as CASSLVPLQGDEQFF. Full variable domain (rest looked up from reference TRBV7-2 and TRBJ2-1): GAGVSQSPSNKVTEKGKDVELRCDPISGHTALYWYRQSLGQGLEFLIYFQGNSAPDKSGLPSDRFSAERTGGSVSTLTIQRTQQEDSAVYLCASSLVPLQGDEQFFGPGTRLTVL.

V and J are TRBV28 and TRBJ2-7, with D possibly being TRBD1 or TRBD2 (5 bases each). Looked up from germline, CDR1 is MDHEN and CDR2 is SYDVKM. The V end lost 4 bases, the J end lost 5 bases, and 15 bases lay between the germline ends. The CDR3 runs to 14 residues. CDR3 in DNA: TGTGCCAGCAGTTCTCGGGGCCCCCCCCACGAGCAGTACTTC. The encoded protein is CASSSRGPPHEQYF.

V usage is TRBV18 and J usage is TRBJ1-5; D is unclear. V gave up 2 bases and J gave up 0 bases, with 5 bases separating them. Germline V gene data show CDR1 as KGHSH and CDR2 as LQKENI. The CDR3 extends over 14 amino acids. CDR3 sequence (DNA): TGTGCCAGCTCACCAGAATATAGCAATCAGCCCCAGCATTTT. Translated, it gives CASSPEYSNQPQHF.

In its sample, this clonotype was seen a few times. This chain joins TRBV20-1 and TRBJ2-7; D possibly corresponds to TRBD1 (6 bases). CDR3 size: 13 residues. CDR1 DFQATT and CDR2 SNEGSKA come from the germline V gene (reference sequence). V dropped 6 bases and J dropped 3 bases, with 15 bases sitting between them. The CDR3 DNA reads as TGCAGTGCACTACAGGGTCCCAACTACGAGCAGTACTTC. Its protein is CSALQGPNYEQYF.

The rearrangement joins TRBV11-2 to TRBJ2-7; TRBD1 aligns across 8 bases. J gave up 4 bases and V 1 base, and 6 bases lay outside the gene matches. The CDR3 totals 15 residues. The V gene's germline CDR1 is SGHAT and CDR2 FQNNGV. The DNA for the CDR3 is TGTGCCAGCAGCTTAGCGACAGGGGTTGGGTACGAGCAGTACTTC. Amino acid sequence: CASSLATGVGYEQYF. The whole variable domain, filled in from reference TRBV11-2 and TRBJ2-7, reads EAGVAQSPRYKIIEKRQSVAFWCNPISGHATLYWYQQILGQGPKLLIQFQNNGVVDDSQLPKDRFSAERLKGVDSTLKIQPAKLEDSAVYLCASSLATGVGYEQYFGPGTRLTVT.

This clonotype was seen more than once but under ten times. V is TRBV6-1 and J is TRBJ2-3, with D perhaps matching TRBD1 (6 bases). The CDR3 has 14 residues. CDR1 MNHNS and CDR2 SASEGT come from the germline V gene. V gave up 10 bases and J gave up 5 bases, with 19 bases separating them. DNA for the CDR3: TGTGCCACGGAGTTGGGCCGCAGGGGAGATACGCAGTATTTT. Translation: CATELGRRGDTQYF.

The chain is built from TRBV4-2 and TRBJ1-2; TRBD1 might be the D (5 bases). The CDR3 spans 17 residues. The V gene's germline CDR1 is LGHNA and CDR2 YNFKEQ. V was shortened by 0 bases and J by 8 bases, with 22 bases between the two germline ends. The CDR3: CASSQDGGSRWGGGYTF. The CDR3 region has the DNA TGTGCCAGCAGCCAAGATGGAGGCAGCCGTTGGGGGGGAGGCTACACCTTC.

This chain links TRBV21-1 with TRBJ2-1; the table's D call, TRBD1, was not checked against the DNA. TRBV21-1 is an annotated pseudogene. There are 16 residues in the CDR3. CDR3 in DNA: TGTGCCAGCAGCAAAGGTCGCCGGGACGGTTACAATGAGCAGTTCTTC. Translating gives CASSKGRRDGYNEQFF.

This chain uses TRBV7-2 with TRBJ1-5; D is ambiguous. This CDR3 spans 16 amino acids. Germline V CDR1 and CDR2: SGHTA, FQGNSA. V shed 5 bases and J shed 0 bases, with 14 bases lying between them. The CDR3 is CASSRRASDSNQPQHF. The CDR3 bases are TGTGCCAGCAGCCGACGGGCCTCAGATAGCAATCAGCCCCAGCATTTT.

This clonotype appeared a few times. CDR3 amino acids: CASSSGEGQPQHF. Written as DNA, the CDR3 is TGTGCCAGCAGCTCGGGGGAGGGGCAGCCCCAGCATTTT. The chain links TRBV21-1 to TRBJ1-5. TRBV21-1 is reported as a pseudogene. This CDR3 region has 13 residues.

The CDR3 loop reads CASSGDGHEKLFF. The CDR3 DNA reads TGTGCCAGCAGTGGAGACGGACATGAAAAACTGTTTTTT. The chain has TRBV2 and TRBJ1-4; D uncertain. The V end was cut by 4 bases, the J end by 6 bases, with 9 bases between. The CDR3 has 13 amino acids. Germline V lookup: CDR1 SNHLY, CDR2 FYNNEI.